These 14 T cell receptor beta chains were sequenced from one sample in a study of blood T cell repertoires in COVID-19. Assay used: immunoSEQ multiplex PCR; TCRdb lists only in-frame clones, some missing. The data show about 38,000 clones, approximately 69% seen once. Source material: peripheral blood. Source of these receptors: a man in his 70s with COVID-19, enrolled during active disease.

This clone was recorded a few times. J is TRBJ1-3 and V is TRBV5-4; no definite D call. This CDR3 spans 15 amino acids. With 3 bases removed from V and 1 base from J, the gap between germline ends came to 11 bases. CDR1 is SGHNT and CDR2 is YYREEE in the germline V gene (reference sequence). This CDR3 is CASSWGGGSGNTIYF. CDR3 DNA sequence: TGTGCCAGCAGCTGGGGTGGAGGATCTGGAAACACCATATATTTT.

The chain links TRBV10-1 to TRBJ2-7; no firm D call. CDR1 is WNHNN and CDR2 is SYGVQD in the germline V gene (reference sequence). Trimming took off 11 bases at V and 1 base at J, with 15 bases between the two ends. The CDR3 has 13 residues. The CDR3 sequence: CAPESYSSYEQYF. The CDR3 bases are TGCGCCCCCGAGAGTTACTCGTCCTACGAGCAGTACTTC.

This rearrangement joins TRBV4-3 to TRBJ2-1; a possible D gene is TRBD2 (5 bases). The CDR3 loop spans 15 amino acids. Germline loops: CDR1 LGHNA, CDR2 YSLEER. The V end lost 5 bases, the J end lost 10 bases, and 21 bases lay between the germline ends. In nucleotides, the CDR3 is TGCGCCAGCAGCTATAGCCCCTCGACGGGAATCGAGCAGTTCTTC. It translates to CASSYSPSTGIEQFF.

The V gene is TRBV19, the J gene TRBJ1-5; TRBD1 aligns across 7 bases. The CDR3 has 14 residues. The germline CDR1 and CDR2 sequences are LNHDA and SQIVND (reference sequence). With V trimmed by 6 bases and J by 3 bases, 5 bases remained unmatched. The CDR3 region is CASREGTVNQPQHF. The CDR3 DNA sequence: TGTGCCAGTAGGGAGGGGACAGTCAATCAGCCCCAGCATTTT.

The chain joins TRBV3-1 (or the pseudogene TRBV3-2) to TRBJ2-2, with D unclear. V was trimmed by 4 bases and J by 4 bases, leaving 7 bases between them. The CDR3 sequence is 13 residues long. CDR1 LGHDT and CDR2 YNNKEL come from the germline V gene (reference sequence). The CDR3, as DNA: TGTGCCAGCAGCCCTAAGTTCACCGGGGAGCTGTTTTTT. It yields the protein CASSPKFTGELFF.

The chain couples TRBV29-1 to TRBJ1-2; the match to TRBD1 covers 7 bases. V lost 8 bases to trimming and J lost 4 bases; unmatched junction nucleotides: 4. This CDR3 spans 11 amino acids. The germline V gene has CDR1 SQVTM and CDR2 ANQGSEA. The DNA for the CDR3 is TGCAGCTTAGGACAGGTCTATGGCTACACCTTC. This encodes CSLGQVYGYTF.

The chain joins TRBV5-1 to TRBJ2-7, with 7 bases aligning to TRBD1. From germline, CDR1 is SGHRS and CDR2 YFSETQ. V shed 7 bases and J 4 bases; nucleotides not matched to a gene: 5. The CDR3 is made up of 12 amino acids. CDR3 nucleotide sequence: TGCGCCAGCGCCGCACAGGGGTACGAGCAGTACTTC. It encodes CASAAQGYEQYF.

The chain recombines TRBV28 with TRBJ1-2; 9 bases align to TRBD1. V lost 2 bases to trimming and J lost 2 bases; unmatched junction nucleotides: 3. The germline gives CDR1 MDHEN, CDR2 SYDVKM. The CDR3 has 15 amino acids. The DNA for the CDR3 is TGTGCCAGCAGTTTAGGGACAGGGTTCAACTATGGCTACACCTTC. Amino acid sequence: CASSLGTGFNYGYTF.

This chain joins TRBV28 and TRBJ1-3; D unclear. V was pared by 6 bases and J by 6 bases, with 15 bases between. This CDR3 is built from 14 residues. Germline values: CDR1 MDHEN, CDR2 SYDVKM. The CDR3 loop is CASRPSGSENTIYF. CDR3 DNA sequence: TGTGCCAGCAGGCCCTCGGGAAGCGAAAACACCATATATTTT.

This sequence joins TRBV11-3 and TRBJ2-1; the D gene is possibly TRBD1 (6 bases). V dropped 5 bases and J dropped 0 bases, with 11 bases sitting between them. Germline V gene data show CDR1 as SGHNT and CDR2 as YENEEA. This CDR3 contains 15 residues. CDR3 residues: CASSHRQASYNEQFF. The CDR3 nucleotides read TGTGCCAGCAGCCACAGACAGGCCTCCTACAATGAGCAGTTCTTC.

The V call is TRBV7-9, the J call TRBJ2-3, with a weak D call TRBD2 (6 bases). V dropped 5 bases and J dropped 0 bases, with 12 bases sitting between them. The germline CDR1 and CDR2 sequences are SEHNR and FQNEAQ (reference sequence). The CDR3 runs 15 residues. The CDR3, as DNA: TGTGCCAGCAGCCCCGGGACTTCCAGCACAGATACGCAGTATTTT. Its translation is CASSPGTSSTDTQYF.

The rearrangement uses TRBV18 and TRBJ1-1; 8 nucleotides match TRBD1. Looked up from germline, CDR1 is KGHSH and CDR2 is LQKENI. The CDR3 has 15 amino acids. After removal of 3 bases from V and 1 base from J, the junction contained 4 bases not matched to a gene. The DNA of the CDR3 is TGTGCCAGCTCACCGGCACAGGGGGGGAACACTGAAGCTTTCTTT. Translation: CASSPAQGGNTEAFF.

V usage is TRBV5-5 and J usage is TRBJ1-1; D might be TRBD1 (5 bases). This CDR3 spans 15 amino acids. Trimming took 0 bases from V and 1 from J, leaving 10 bases between them. Germline CDR1 reads SGHKS; CDR2 reads YYEKEE (reference sequence). For the CDR3, the DNA is TGTGCCAGCAGCTTGGAGGCAGGGTGGAACACTGAAGCTTTCTTT. Translating gives CASSLEAGWNTEAFF.

This rearrangement joins TRBV5-5 to TRBJ1-2; TRBD1 matches 7 bases. This CDR3 region has 14 residues. Germline V lookup: CDR1 SGHKS, CDR2 YYEKEE (reference sequence). V dropped 6 bases and J dropped 6; count of bases not matched to a gene: 11. CDR3 protein: CASIPTGIRDGYTF. The CDR3 DNA is TGTGCCAGCATCCCGACAGGGATTAGAGATGGCTACACCTTC. Drawing the rest from reference TRBV5-5 and TRBJ1-2, the complete variable domain is DAGVTQSPTHLIKTRGQQVTLRCSPISGHKSVSWYQQVLGQGPQFIFQYYEKEERGRGNFPDRFSARQFPNYSSELNVNALLLGDSALYLCASIPTGIRDGYTFGSGTRLTVV.